The rows below give T cell receptor beta chains drawn from one sample of a study of blood T cell repertoires in acute mononucleosis. Libraries were prepared by immunoSEQ multiplex PCR; TCRdb keeps only in-frame clonotypes and omits some of them. The sample lists around 2,500 clones, approximately 71% seen once, with 51% in the top ten. The sample consisted of EBV GLC epitope tetramer+ CD8+ T cells sorted from PBMCs, taken during acute infectious mononucleosis. The receptors come from a woman between 18 and 29 years old with infectious mononucleosis caused by EBV. CDR3s leave out the opening cysteine and the closing phenylalanine or tryptophan. Fields, in order: J gene, V gene, CDR3 protein.

j_call: TRBJ1-3
v_call: TRBV9
cdr3_aa: ASSTGQKYKAESPIY

j_call: TRBJ2-1
v_call: TRBV21-1
cdr3_aa: ASSKGPAGGEQF

j_call: TRBJ2-1
v_call: TRBV23-1
cdr3_aa: ASNEPGDEQF

j_call: TRBJ1-4
v_call: TRBV29-1
cdr3_aa: SVWSHGTNEKLF

j_call: TRBJ2-1
v_call: TRBV15
cdr3_aa: ATSRDPKQGSPYNEQF

j_call: TRBJ2-7
v_call: TRBV6-4
cdr3_aa: AISDDRSDYEQY

j_call: TRBJ2-2
v_call: TRBV13
cdr3_aa: ASSSGLVAPGELF

j_call: TRBJ2-3
v_call: TRBV13
cdr3_aa: ASSVAQLAGGADTQY

j_call: TRBJ2-7
v_call: TRBV5-6
cdr3_aa: ASSLAWVAGGNEQY

j_call: TRBJ2-1
v_call: TRBV9
cdr3_aa: ASSVVGKQF

j_call: TRBJ2-7
v_call: TRBV27
cdr3_aa: ASSPPGAGMAYEQY

j_call: TRBJ2-5
v_call: TRBV14
cdr3_aa: ASRQWTGQETQY

j_call: TRBJ2-7
v_call: TRBV7-9
cdr3_aa: ASSQDGAGGLGEQY

j_call: TRBJ1-5
v_call: TRBV27
cdr3_aa: ASSPRGRHRGYNQPQH

j_call: TRBJ2-7
v_call: TRBV7-3
cdr3_aa: ASADGAKIYEQY

j_call: TRBJ2-1
v_call: TRBV11-3
cdr3_aa: ASSLAGIAGTAYNEQF